One sample yielded the 26 T cell receptor beta chains listed below, sequenced in a study of blood T cell repertoires in COVID-19. Produced via immunoSEQ multiplex PCR; TCRdb's table is partial and in-frame only. This sample has hundreds of thousands of clones, with around 90% found just once. Material: peripheral blood. The receptors come from a man between 35 and 55 years old with acute or convalescent COVID-19.

This rearrangement joins TRBV7-3 to TRBJ2-1; 8 bases are shared with TRBD1. The length of the CDR3 is 12 residues. Per the germline V gene, CDR1 is SGHTA and CDR2 is FQGTGA. V gave up 5 bases and J gave up 10 bases; unmatched junction bases: 4. CDR3 in DNA: TGTGCCAGCAGCCCCGGGACAGGAGAGCAGTTCTTC. It translates to CASSPGTGEQFF.

This CDR3 reads CASSPGQGDGYTF. Here the CDR3 DNA reads TGTGCCAGCAGCCCGGGACAGGGGGATGGCTACACCTTC. J is TRBJ1-2 and V is TRBV7-9; 11 nucleotides agree with TRBD1. This CDR3 is built from 13 residues. Germline V gene sequence: CDR1 SEHNR, CDR2 FQNEAQ (reference sequence). V trimming: 5 bases; J trimming: 6 bases; junction bases outside the gene matches: 2.

The J gene is TRBJ2-2, the V gene TRBV24-1, with D perhaps matching TRBD2 (6 bases). CDR1 and CDR2 (germline): KGHDR, SFDVKD. The length of the CDR3 is 16 residues. The V and J ends lost 0 bases and 2 bases respectively, with 9 bases between them. The DNA of the CDR3 is TGTGCCACCAGTGATTTGGCCGGGGGAAACACCGGGGAGCTGTTTTTT. Translated, it gives CATSDLAGGNTGELFF.

The CDR3 spells CASSLGRKNEQFF. CDR3 DNA sequence: TGTGCCAGCAGCTTGGGGCGGAAGAATGAGCAGTTCTTC. The chain combines TRBV5-6 with TRBJ2-1, with no clear D. This CDR3 has 13 amino acids. CDR1 and CDR2 (germline): SGHDT, YYEEEE. Trimming left V 0 bases short and J 7 bases short, with 8 bases between.

This clone was observed once. J is TRBJ1-2 and V is TRBV5-6; 12 nucleotides line up with TRBD1. Per germline, CDR1 SGHDT and CDR2 YYEEEE. The CDR3 loop spans 16 amino acids. Trimming cost V 4 bases and J 6 bases; bases outside gene matches: 10. As DNA, the CDR3 is TGTGCCAGCAGCATAACCGGGACAGGGGGCTATGATGGCTACACCTTC. Its translation is CASSITGTGGYDGYTF.

This clone has only one observation. The gene calls are TRBV30 and TRBJ2-2; tentatively, D is TRBD2 (5 bases). CDR3 length: 23 amino acids. Trimming pared 0 bases from V and 6 bases from J, leaving 38 bases between. Germline CDR1 and CDR2: GTSNPN and SVGIG (reference sequence). The CDR3 bases are TGTGCCTGGAGTGTTTTTTTGTTGTGCCCCCCTTTAGATGAGGGAGTCCTCTCCGGGGAGCTGTTTTTT. It is translated as CAWSVFLLCPPLDEGVLSGELFF.

The chain couples TRBV10-3 to TRBJ1-1, with TRBD1 matching 8 bases. The CDR3 consists of 13 residues. The V gene end was trimmed by 10 bases and the J gene end by 2 bases; junction bases not matched to a gene: 6. Germline loops: CDR1 ENHRY, CDR2 SYGVKD. CDR3 bases: TGTGCCACTAGTGACAGGGGAAACACTGAAGCTTTCTTT. This sequence encodes CATSDRGNTEAFF.

V is TRBV28 and J is TRBJ1-4; a possible D gene is TRBD1 (5 bases). CDR3 length: 12 residues. The germline gives CDR1 MDHEN, CDR2 SYDVKM. V lost 6 bases, J lost 9 bases, and 11 bases lay in between. The CDR3 DNA reads TGTGCCAGCAGCGCAGGGAAAAAAAAACTGTTTTTT. Its translation: CASSAGKKKLFF.

The chain's CDR3 is CASRDSGAPYNEQFF. In nucleotides, the CDR3 is TGTGCCAGCAGGGACAGCGGGGCCCCCTACAATGAGCAGTTCTTC. This sequence joins TRBV25-1 and TRBJ2-1, with D maybe TRBD2 (7 bases). The germline CDR1 and CDR2 sequences are MGHDK and SYGVNS. Trimming stripped 6 bases from V and 2 bases from J, with 14 bases between. This CDR3 has 15 residues.

The J gene is TRBJ2-7, the V gene TRBV28; weak D call: TRBD2 (5 bases). The CDR3 is 14 amino acids. V was trimmed by 5 bases and J by 6 bases, leaving 17 bases between them. The germline V gene has CDR1 MDHEN and CDR2 SYDVKM. The CDR3 here is CASSDRRTLGEQYF. CDR3 nucleotides: TGTGCCAGCAGTGACCGCCGGACTCTCGGCGAGCAGTACTTC.

The V gene is TRBV27, the J gene TRBJ2-2, with 11 bases aligning to TRBD2. The J segment lost 4 bases and the V segment lost 5 bases, leaving 6 bases of the junction unmatched. The CDR3 covers 16 residues. The germline V gene encodes CDR1 MNHEY and CDR2 SMNVEV (reference sequence). The CDR3, as DNA: TGTGCCAGCAGTCCGCGACTAGCGGGAATCACCGGGGAGCTGTTTTTT. It encodes CASSPRLAGITGELFF.

This chain uses TRBV6-6 with TRBJ1-6; possible D gene TRBD1, 6 bases. CDR1 and CDR2 (germline): MNHNY, SVGAGI (reference sequence). Trimming left V 6 bases short and J 0 bases short, with 12 bases between. This CDR3 has 16 amino acids. CDR3 protein: CASSRDRISYNSPLHF. In DNA form, the CDR3 reads TGTGCCAGCAGCCGCGACAGGATCTCCTATAATTCACCCCTCCACTTT.

This chain joins TRBV2 and TRBJ1-2; D perhaps matches TRBD1 (5 bases). The germline gives CDR1 SNHLY, CDR2 FYNNEI. CDR3 length equals 14 residues. The ends were cut back, 8 bases at V and 5 bases at J, with 18 bases in the middle. The CDR3 sequence: CASREPTDGYGYTF. CDR3 sequence (DNA): TGTGCCAGCCGCGAACCGACAGATGGATATGGCTACACCTTC.

This clone was seen only a few times. The V call is TRBV19, the J call TRBJ2-2, with TRBD2 as a possible D gene (6 bases). V dropped 3 bases and J dropped 4 bases, with 15 bases sitting between them. The CDR3 sequence is 16 residues long. Germline V gene sequence: CDR1 LNHDA, CDR2 SQIVND (reference sequence). The CDR3 loop is CASSMDRGSVTGELFF. CDR3 DNA sequence: TGTGCCAGTAGTATGGATCGGGGGTCGGTCACCGGGGAGCTGTTTTTT.

The chain carries TRBV19 and TRBJ2-7; D is undetermined. Germline V gene data show CDR1 as LNHDA and CDR2 as SQIVND (reference sequence). Deletions cut 1 base from V and 0 bases from J, with 7 bases between. CDR3 length equals 14 residues. DNA for the CDR3: TGTGCCAGTAGTATAGCAGCGAGCTCCTACGAGCAGTACTTC. Its protein product is CASSIAASSYEQYF.

CDR3: CASSLGGGIGNTIYF. CDR3 in DNA: TGTGCCAGCAGCTTAGGTGGAGGGATTGGAAACACCATATATTTT. This chain connects TRBV7-9 to TRBJ1-3, with unresolved D. The CDR3 totals 15 residues. Germline-derived CDR1 and CDR2 are SEHNR and FQNEAQ (reference sequence). With 1 base removed from V and 3 bases from J, the gap between germline ends came to 10 bases.

The chain couples TRBV5-4 to TRBJ2-1; 7 nucleotides agree with TRBD2. Germline trimming cut 2 bases from V and 1 base from J; bases unmatched to any gene: 9. The germline gives CDR1 SGHNT, CDR2 YYREEE (reference sequence). The CDR3 is made up of 17 amino acids. The CDR3 spells CASSFGGRLASYNEQFF. In DNA, the CDR3 is TGTGCCAGCAGCTTCGGCGGTCGACTAGCTTCCTACAATGAGCAGTTCTTC.

This chain uses TRBV6-6 with TRBJ1-5, with D perhaps matching TRBD1 (6 bases). Between the trimmed V and J ends, which lost 11 bases and 5 bases, there was a span of 16 bases. CDR3 length: 13 residues. Looked up from germline, CDR1 is MNHNY and CDR2 is SVGAGI (reference sequence). CDR3 residues: CASLKQGDQPQHF. CDR3 in DNA: TGTGCCTCCTTAAAACAGGGTGATCAGCCCCAGCATTTT.

The chain employs TRBV5-6 and TRBJ1-2; 7 nucleotides line up with TRBD1. Per germline, CDR1 SGHDT and CDR2 YYEEEE. V lost 4 bases, J lost 6 bases, and 12 bases stayed unmatched. The CDR3 is made up of 15 amino acids. CDR3: CASSQVRQGLNGYTF. DNA for the CDR3: TGTGCCAGCAGCCAAGTTCGACAGGGCTTAAATGGCTACACCTTC.

This chain joins TRBV9 and TRBJ2-7; 7 nucleotides align to TRBD1. Germline loops: CDR1 SGDLS, CDR2 YYNGEE. The CDR3 spans 14 residues. Trimming removed 0 bases from V and 3 bases from J; junction bases left unmatched: 3. CDR3 nucleotide sequence: TGTGCCAGCAGCGTAGCGGGACAGAACTACGAGCAGTACTTC. Translating it yields CASSVAGQNYEQYF.

The genes are TRBV5-4 and TRBJ2-2; no definite D call. This CDR3 has 13 amino acids. CDR1 is SGHNT and CDR2 is YYREEE in the germline V gene (reference sequence). V shed 2 bases and J shed 3 bases, with 5 bases lying between them. The CDR3 DNA is TGTGCCAGCAGCTTTCCCGACACCGGGGAGCTGTTTTTT. Amino acids: CASSFPDTGELFF.

This rearrangement joins TRBV6-5 to TRBJ1-1; D not certain. Germline V gene lookup returns CDR1 MNHEY and CDR2 SVGAGI. The ends were cut back, 7 bases at V and 2 bases at J, with 5 bases in the middle. CDR3 length: 11 residues. For the CDR3, the DNA is TGTGCCAGCACTTTCAACACTGAAGCTTTCTTT. Translated, it gives CASTFNTEAFF.

This clone has just one count. The chain carries TRBV7-3 and TRBJ1-6, with 7 bases fitting TRBD1. The CDR3 spans 17 residues. Germline-derived CDR1 and CDR2 are SGHTA and FQGTGA. J was trimmed by 2 bases and V by 3 bases; bases with no gene match: 7. This CDR3 is CASSFRGGQTYNSPLHF. The CDR3 nucleotides are TGTGCCAGCAGCTTCCGGGGGGGACAGACCTATAATTCACCCCTCCACTTT.

The J gene is TRBJ2-3, the V gene TRBV10-3; 8 positions agree with TRBD2. The trim removed 10 bases at V and 3 bases at J, leaving 9 bases unmatched. CDR1 ENHRY and CDR2 SYGVKD come from the germline V gene. This CDR3 is 14 amino acids long. CDR3 sequence reads: CATLHGGATDTQYF. The CDR3 region has the DNA TGTGCCACCTTACACGGGGGGGCGACAGATACGCAGTATTTT.

The chain is built from TRBV7-8 and TRBJ2-7; 7 bases line up with TRBD2. Germline CDR1 SGHVS, CDR2 FQNEAQ. The CDR3 sequence is 13 residues long. The CDR3 bases are TGTGGGTCTGGTCGGGAGGCGTCCTACGAGCAGTACTTC. Its translation: CGSGREASYEQYF.

This rearrangement joins TRBV7-9 to TRBJ2-7; D is possibly TRBD2 (5 bases). CDR1 SEHNR and CDR2 FQNEAQ come from the germline V gene (reference sequence). V lost 1 base to trimming and J lost 12 bases, with 13 bases between them. The CDR3 runs 12 residues. The CDR3 protein is CASSLDGVSSYF. As DNA, the CDR3 is TGTGCCAGCAGCTTAGACGGGGTTTCGTCGTACTTC.